The 9 T cell receptor beta chains below all came from one sample that was sequenced in a study of vaccination effects on CD4 cells after COVID-19. These receptors' targets are unknown. Antigen-specific CD4+ T cells were first expanded with viral peptide pools by the ViraFEST assay and only then sequenced. With roughly 10 days of culture completed, CD4+ T cells were isolated. Nobody among the vaccine recipients had prior SARS-CoV-2 infection (nucleocapsid antibodies were negative). Sequencing used immunoSEQ multiplex PCR; TCRdb keeps in-frame clones, though not all of them. Here the sample spans about 34,000 clones, 60% to 75% being singletons. Here the sequenced sample was CD4+ T cells from PBMCs cultured with HCoV-OC43 spike peptides, taken before COVID-19 vaccination. Documented subset: HCoV-OC43 spike overlapping peptide pool stimulation. The receptors shown here come from a human donor who received a COVID-19 vaccine.

The rearrangement links TRBV29-1 to TRBJ2-5, with D maybe TRBD1 (6 bases). The CDR3 is 11 residues long. CDR1 is SQVTM, CDR2 ANQGSEA, per germline. The V and J ends lost 5 bases and 4 bases respectively, with 8 bases between them. The CDR3 region is CSVLGGETQYF. The CDR3, as DNA: TGCAGCGTTCTAGGGGGAGAGACCCAGTACTTC.

The chain couples TRBV2 to TRBJ1-6, with D possibly TRBD1 on 5 matching bases. CDR3 length: 15 amino acids. Trimming removed 3 bases from V and 3 bases from J, with 9 bases in between. Per germline, CDR1 SNHLY and CDR2 FYNNEI. CDR3 nucleotides: TGTGCCAGCAGTGAGGGGGATAACTATAATTCACCCCTCCACTTT. Protein product: CASSEGDNYNSPLHF.

The chain couples TRBV19 to TRBJ2-6; 7 positions agree with TRBD2. V shed 3 bases, J shed 4 bases, and the junction held 15 bases outside the gene matches. Germline V gene sequence: CDR1 LNHDA, CDR2 SQIVND (reference sequence). CDR3 length equals 19 residues. The CDR3 coding sequence is TGTGCCAGTAGTATTCTGTGGGCCGGGACTACAGCAGGGGCCAACGTCCTGACTTTC. Its protein product is CASSILWAGTTAGANVLTF.

The chain carries TRBV28 and TRBJ2-1, with TRBD2 identical over 8 bases. CDR1 and CDR2 (germline): MDHEN, SYDVKM. The CDR3 is made up of 17 amino acids. Unmatched junction bases numbered 12, after V lost 5 bases and J lost 3 bases. CDR3 region: CASSELITSGGYNEQFF. The DNA for the CDR3 is TGTGCCAGCAGTGAACTCATTACTAGCGGAGGCTACAATGAGCAGTTCTTC.

DNA of the CDR3: TGTGCCAGCAGCCAAGGTGACGGAGGGAATTCACCCCTCCACTTT. It codes for CASSQGDGGNSPLHF. The rearrangement links TRBV4-2 to TRBJ1-6; D gene ambiguous. Germline-derived CDR1 and CDR2 are LGHNA and YNFKEQ. V lost 1 base and J lost 7, with 11 bases in between. There are 15 residues in the CDR3.

The chain uses TRBV6-5 and TRBJ2-5; no reliable D call. Germline V gene data show CDR1 as MNHEY and CDR2 as SVGAGI. The CDR3 totals 12 residues. Trimming pared 6 bases from V and 5 bases from J, leaving 10 bases between. For the CDR3, the DNA is TGTGCCAGCAGAACCAGTGGGGAGACCCAGTACTTC. Its protein is CASRTSGETQYF.

The V and J genes are TRBV27 and TRBJ1-1; D is ambiguous. The CDR3 length is 13 residues. Looked up from germline, CDR1 is MNHEY and CDR2 is SMNVEV (reference sequence). V was clipped by 4 bases and J by 0 bases, with 6 bases between them. The CDR3 region is CASSSSVNTEAFF. As DNA, the CDR3 is TGTGCCAGCAGTTCATCTGTGAACACTGAAGCTTTCTTT.

The chain combines TRBV6-4 with TRBJ2-7; perhaps TRBD2 as D (6 bases). Germline CDR1 is MRHNA and CDR2 is SNTAGT. Trimming cost V 2 bases and J 3 bases, with 14 bases left between them. The CDR3 is made up of 15 amino acids. The DNA of the CDR3 is TGTGCCAGCAGTGACGGTGCGGGACCTCTCTACGAGCAGTACTTC. It encodes CASSDGAGPLYEQYF.

CDR3 nucleotides: TGTGCCAGTAGAGCCCCCAACTCTAACTATGGCTACACCTTC. Protein: CASRAPNSNYGYTF. The genes are TRBV19 and TRBJ1-2; D call uncertain. The CDR3 runs 14 residues. The germline V gene encodes CDR1 LNHDA and CDR2 SQIVND (reference sequence). V was trimmed by 6 bases and J by 0 bases, leaving 11 bases between them.